These 24 T cell receptor beta chains share one sample of origin, sequenced in a study of spatial heterogeneity in lung cancer. Time point described: blood at routine non-recurrence follow-up after resection. TCRdb itself ran the 5' RACE reads through MiXCR, one entry per CDR3 protein. The sample yields roughly 18,000 distinct CDR3 sequences, more than 8% seen once. Sequences were derived from PBMCs, sampled at follow-up. Receptor source: a male donor with early-stage non-small cell lung cancer.

This clonotype was detected many times. This chain connects TRBV4-2 to TRBJ2-5; TRBD2 aligns across 7 bases. The germline V gene has CDR1 LGHNA and CDR2 YNFKEQ. The CDR3 length is 15 residues. V trimming: 1 base; J trimming: 7 bases; junction bases outside the gene matches: 9. CDR3 in DNA: TGTGCCAGCAGCCAAGCCCTCGGGTCGGGGGGGACCCAGTACTTC. This translates into CASSQALGSGGTQYF.

This clonotype was counted at least ten times. The J gene is TRBJ2-7, the V gene TRBV20-1; D not certain. Germline CDR1 reads DFQATT; CDR2 reads SNEGSKA (reference sequence). Trimming cost V 3 bases and J 4 bases, with 19 bases left between them. The CDR3 sequence is 15 residues long. DNA for the CDR3: TGCAGTGCTAGGAGAGCGAACGAGCTTGGTTACGAGCAGTACTTC. It codes for CSARRANELGYEQYF.

Within the sample, this clonotype is medium-sized. V and J are TRBV2 and TRBJ2-7; the match to TRBD2 covers 7 bases. Germline CDR1 is SNHLY and CDR2 is FYNNEI. The length of the CDR3 is 13 residues. V lost 7 bases and J lost 0; bases outside the gene matches: 3. CDR3 sequence: CASMGGDSYEQYF. DNA for the CDR3: TGTGCCAGCATGGGAGGGGACTCCTACGAGCAGTACTTC.

This clonotype has ten or more counts. The V gene is TRBV18, the J gene TRBJ2-5; D is possibly TRBD2 (6 bases). The germline V and J ends were trimmed by 6 bases and 0 bases, with 20 bases remaining between them. CDR1 and CDR2 from the germline V gene are KGHSH and LQKENI. There are 17 residues in the CDR3. The CDR3 DNA sequence: TGTGCCAGCTCTTACCCCGTTGGCGGCGGGAACCAAGAGACCCAGTACTTC. It is translated as CASSYPVGGGNQETQYF. The full variable domain, its missing parts supplied by reference TRBV18 and TRBJ2-5, is NAGVMQNPRHLVRRRGQEARLRCSPMKGHSHVYWYRQLPEEGLKFMVYLQKENIIDESGMPKERFSAEFPKEGPSILRIQQVVRGDSAAYFCASSYPVGGGNQETQYFGPGTRLLVL.

This clonotype has ten or more counts. The chain joins TRBV27 to TRBJ1-5, with TRBD1 matching over 8 bases. The CDR3 length is 14 residues. The ends lost 4 bases at V and 5 bases at J; junction bases unmatched: 4. Germline CDR1 and CDR2: MNHEY and SMNVEV (reference sequence). The CDR3 here is CASSSGTGYQPQHF. The DNA for the CDR3 is TGTGCCAGCAGTTCAGGGACAGGCTATCAGCCCCAGCATTTT.

V is TRBV15 and J is TRBJ2-7; no firm D call. V was trimmed by 5 bases and J by 0 bases, leaving 11 bases between them. The germline gives CDR1 LNHNV, CDR2 YYDKDF (reference sequence). The CDR3 contains 14 residues. Here the CDR3 reads CATSQLVRSYEQYF. DNA for the CDR3: TGTGCCACCAGCCAGCTGGTCCGCTCCTACGAGCAGTACTTC.

This clonotype was counted only a few times. The chain combines TRBV2 with TRBJ2-7; D is tentatively TRBD1 or TRBD2 (5 bases each). Trimming took off 4 bases at V and 0 bases at J, with 10 bases between the two ends. There are 14 residues in the CDR3. Looked up from germline, CDR1 is SNHLY and CDR2 is FYNNEI. CDR3 protein: CASSAQGPSYEQYF. The CDR3 region has the DNA TGTGCCAGCAGTGCGCAGGGACCCTCCTACGAGCAGTACTTC.

The chain uses TRBV2 and TRBJ1-1; 7 nucleotides agree with TRBD1. This CDR3 has 12 residues. Germline CDR1 is SNHLY and CDR2 is FYNNEI. The V segment lost 6 bases and the J segment 8 bases; nucleotides outside the gene matches: 6. CDR3 sequence (DNA): TGTGCCAGCAGAGGGGACAGCGAGGAAGCTTTCTTT. It translates to CASRGDSEEAFF. Variable domain in full (rest from reference TRBV2 and TRBJ1-1): EPEVTQTPSHQVTQMGQEVILRCVPISNHLYFYWYRQILGQKVEFLVSFYNNEISEKSEIFDDQFSVERPDGSNFTLKIRSTKLEDSAMYFCASRGDSEEAFFGQGTRLTVV.

By frequency in the sample, this clonotype is medium-sized. V gene TRBV11-2 combines with J gene TRBJ2-7, with 7 positions matching TRBD1. Germline V CDR1 and CDR2: SGHAT, FQNNGV. J was trimmed by 2 bases and V by 5 bases; bases with no gene match: 9. The CDR3 contains 15 residues. The CDR3 reads CASSTDRDWAYEQYF. In DNA, the CDR3 is TGTGCCAGCAGCACCGACAGGGATTGGGCCTACGAGCAGTACTTC.

This clonotype qualifies as medium-sized. The chain carries TRBV5-1 and TRBJ2-7; the match to TRBD2 covers 7 bases. With V trimmed by 0 bases and J by 7 bases, 13 bases remained unmatched. The CDR3 length is 16 residues. Germline V gene lookup returns CDR1 SGHRS and CDR2 YFSETQ. In nucleotides, the CDR3 is TGCGCCAGCAGCTTGGTGTTGCGGCGCCCCGGGAGGGAGCAGTACTTC. This translates into CASSLVLRRPGREQYF.

V is TRBV29-1 and J is TRBJ2-7; D gene ambiguous. Germline loops: CDR1 SQVTM, CDR2 ANQGSEA. The CDR3 spans 12 residues. Between the trimmed V and J ends, which lost 5 bases and 0 bases, there was a span of 8 bases. The CDR3 region has the DNA TGCAGCGTTCGTCCCAGCTCCTACGAGCAGTACTTC. It yields the protein CSVRPSSYEQYF.

This clonotype was picked up many times. The chain is built from TRBV12-3 or TRBV12-4 and TRBJ2-7; D ambiguous. Trimming took 3 bases from V and 7 from J, leaving 13 bases between them. The CDR3 contains 13 residues. CDR3 region: CASSFSAGPEQYF. In DNA, the CDR3 is TGTGCCAGCAGTTTTAGTGCCGGTCCGGAGCAGTACTTC.

Notes on this clonotype: This may arise from a read error, as a much more abundant clone is one base away. The J gene is TRBJ2-7, the V gene TRBV27; D may be TRBD1 or TRBD2 (5 bases each). V gave up 5 bases and J gave up 6 bases, with 17 bases separating them. The germline CDR1 and CDR2 sequences are MNHEY and SMNVEV (reference sequence). The CDR3 length is 14 residues. CDR3 nucleotides: TGTGCCAGCAGTCCAGTCGCCGGGACCTGCGAGCAGTACTTC. It translates to CASSPVAGTCEQYF.

This clonotype was picked up many times. The rearrangement joins TRBV7-2 to TRBJ2-5; perhaps TRBD1 as D (6 bases). CDR1 and CDR2 (germline): SGHTA, FQGNSA. V lost 5 bases, J lost 1 base, and 8 bases lay in between. The CDR3 is 13 residues long. CDR3: CASSGGLQETQYF. The CDR3, as DNA: TGTGCCAGCAGCGGGGGCCTCCAAGAGACCCAGTACTTC.

V and J are TRBV21-1 and TRBJ2-1; the table names TRBD2, a call not compared with the DNA. TRBV21-1 is listed as a pseudogene. There are 15 residues in the CDR3. This chain's CDR3 is CASSQVADSYNEQFF. CDR3 nucleotide sequence: TGTGCCAGCAGCCAAGTAGCGGACTCCTACAATGAGCAGTTCTTC.

This clonotype has at least ten counts. This chain joins TRBV29-1 and TRBJ2-7; D is possibly TRBD1 (5 bases). The V end was cut by 0 bases, the J end by 3 bases, with 18 bases between. The CDR3 is 16 amino acids. The germline CDR1 and CDR2 sequences are SQVTM and ANQGSEA. As DNA, the CDR3 is TGCAGCGTTGAAGATGGTAGGGGCATCGGCGGCTACGAGCAGTACTTC. This sequence encodes CSVEDGRGIGGYEQYF.

This clonotype has just a few counts. The chain combines TRBV7-6 with TRBJ2-1; 12 positions agree with TRBD1. Looked up from germline, CDR1 is SGHVS and CDR2 is FNYEAQ. The CDR3 is 16 residues long. After removal of 3 bases from V and 6 bases from J, the junction contained 6 bases not matched to a gene. The CDR3 spells CASSLNPGQGANEQFF. The CDR3 nucleotides are TGTGCCAGCAGCTTGAACCCGGGACAGGGGGCCAATGAGCAGTTCTTC.

This clonotype was detected many times. The chain employs TRBV6-1 and TRBJ1-5; D remains ambiguous. In germline, CDR1 is MNHNS, CDR2 SASEGT. The CDR3 runs to 14 residues. Trimming removed 3 bases from V and 3 bases from J, with 9 bases in between. The CDR3 DNA follows: TGTGCCAGCAGTGACCGGGCCGCCAATCAGCCCCAGCATTTT. This codes for CASSDRAANQPQHF.

The V gene is TRBV7-2, the J gene TRBJ2-7; no reliable D call. This CDR3 region has 15 residues. Germline CDR1 is SGHTA and CDR2 is FQGNSA. The V and J ends lost 5 bases and 2 bases respectively, with 16 bases between them. The CDR3 sequence: CASSPGSTNPYEQYF. The CDR3 bases are TGTGCCAGCAGCCCTGGCAGTACCAATCCCTACGAGCAGTACTTC.

This clonotype came up many times. The V and J genes are TRBV7-2 and TRBJ2-2; D not resolved. Trimming took 2 bases from V and 0 from J, leaving 16 bases between them. The CDR3 is 18 residues long. CDR1 SGHTA and CDR2 FQGNSA come from the germline V gene. As DNA, the CDR3 is TGTGCCAGCAGCTTATCGCCCCAGCGTTTCCCGAACACCGGGGAGCTGTTTTTT. It yields the protein CASSLSPQRFPNTGELFF.

This clonotype was seen at least ten times. J is TRBJ2-1 and V is TRBV3-1, with 10 bases matching TRBD1. Germline V gene lookup returns CDR1 LGHDT and CDR2 YNNKEL (reference sequence). J lost 6 bases, V lost 8 bases, and 1 base had no gene match. There are 12 residues in the CDR3. Here the CDR3 DNA reads TGTGCCAGCCGGACAGGGGGCAATGAGCAGTTCTTC. Protein sequence: CASRTGGNEQFF.

This clonotype was counted many times. The chain recombines TRBV27 with TRBJ2-6; maybe TRBD2 (6 bases). Trimming removed 2 bases at V and 4 bases at J, with 24 bases between. From germline, CDR1 is MNHEY and CDR2 SMNVEV (reference sequence). The CDR3 contains 20 residues. CDR3 sequence (DNA): TGTGCCAGCAGTTTAGAGCCCCCGGGACTCACCCTGTGGGGGGCCAACGTCCTGACTTTC. This sequence encodes CASSLEPPGLTLWGANVLTF.

This chain links TRBV12-3 or TRBV12-4 with TRBJ1-2; the match to TRBD1 covers 9 bases. V lost 5 bases and J lost 5; bases outside the gene matches: 9. The CDR3 runs to 15 residues. As DNA, the CDR3 is TGTGCCAGCAGTCCCGGACCGACAGGGGGATATGGCTACACCTTC. Translating it yields CASSPGPTGGYGYTF.

Many counts were recorded for this clonotype. The chain has TRBV11-2 and TRBJ2-7, with TRBD2 identical over 8 bases. The trim removed 2 bases at V and 6 bases at J, leaving 9 bases unmatched. CDR3 length: 15 residues. The germline CDR1 and CDR2 sequences are SGHAT and FQNNGV. The CDR3, as DNA: TGTGCCAGCAGCTTAACGGGGGGGGTGAGGAGCGAGCAGTACTTC. This codes for CASSLTGGVRSEQYF.